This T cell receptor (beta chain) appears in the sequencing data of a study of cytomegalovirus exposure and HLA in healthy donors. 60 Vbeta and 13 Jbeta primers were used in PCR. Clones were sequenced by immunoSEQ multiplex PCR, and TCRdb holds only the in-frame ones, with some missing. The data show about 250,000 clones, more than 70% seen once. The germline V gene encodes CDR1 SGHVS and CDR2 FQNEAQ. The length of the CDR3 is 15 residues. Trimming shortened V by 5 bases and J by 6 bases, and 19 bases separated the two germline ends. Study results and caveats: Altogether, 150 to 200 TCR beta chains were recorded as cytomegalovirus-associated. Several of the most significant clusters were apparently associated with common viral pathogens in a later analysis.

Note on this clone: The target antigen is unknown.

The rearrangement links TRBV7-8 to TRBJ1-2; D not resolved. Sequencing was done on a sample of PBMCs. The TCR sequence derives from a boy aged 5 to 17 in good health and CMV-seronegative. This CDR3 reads CASSPWQRGFHGYTF. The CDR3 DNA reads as TGTGCCAGCAGCCCTTGGCAGAGAGGCTTCCATGGCTACACCTTC.